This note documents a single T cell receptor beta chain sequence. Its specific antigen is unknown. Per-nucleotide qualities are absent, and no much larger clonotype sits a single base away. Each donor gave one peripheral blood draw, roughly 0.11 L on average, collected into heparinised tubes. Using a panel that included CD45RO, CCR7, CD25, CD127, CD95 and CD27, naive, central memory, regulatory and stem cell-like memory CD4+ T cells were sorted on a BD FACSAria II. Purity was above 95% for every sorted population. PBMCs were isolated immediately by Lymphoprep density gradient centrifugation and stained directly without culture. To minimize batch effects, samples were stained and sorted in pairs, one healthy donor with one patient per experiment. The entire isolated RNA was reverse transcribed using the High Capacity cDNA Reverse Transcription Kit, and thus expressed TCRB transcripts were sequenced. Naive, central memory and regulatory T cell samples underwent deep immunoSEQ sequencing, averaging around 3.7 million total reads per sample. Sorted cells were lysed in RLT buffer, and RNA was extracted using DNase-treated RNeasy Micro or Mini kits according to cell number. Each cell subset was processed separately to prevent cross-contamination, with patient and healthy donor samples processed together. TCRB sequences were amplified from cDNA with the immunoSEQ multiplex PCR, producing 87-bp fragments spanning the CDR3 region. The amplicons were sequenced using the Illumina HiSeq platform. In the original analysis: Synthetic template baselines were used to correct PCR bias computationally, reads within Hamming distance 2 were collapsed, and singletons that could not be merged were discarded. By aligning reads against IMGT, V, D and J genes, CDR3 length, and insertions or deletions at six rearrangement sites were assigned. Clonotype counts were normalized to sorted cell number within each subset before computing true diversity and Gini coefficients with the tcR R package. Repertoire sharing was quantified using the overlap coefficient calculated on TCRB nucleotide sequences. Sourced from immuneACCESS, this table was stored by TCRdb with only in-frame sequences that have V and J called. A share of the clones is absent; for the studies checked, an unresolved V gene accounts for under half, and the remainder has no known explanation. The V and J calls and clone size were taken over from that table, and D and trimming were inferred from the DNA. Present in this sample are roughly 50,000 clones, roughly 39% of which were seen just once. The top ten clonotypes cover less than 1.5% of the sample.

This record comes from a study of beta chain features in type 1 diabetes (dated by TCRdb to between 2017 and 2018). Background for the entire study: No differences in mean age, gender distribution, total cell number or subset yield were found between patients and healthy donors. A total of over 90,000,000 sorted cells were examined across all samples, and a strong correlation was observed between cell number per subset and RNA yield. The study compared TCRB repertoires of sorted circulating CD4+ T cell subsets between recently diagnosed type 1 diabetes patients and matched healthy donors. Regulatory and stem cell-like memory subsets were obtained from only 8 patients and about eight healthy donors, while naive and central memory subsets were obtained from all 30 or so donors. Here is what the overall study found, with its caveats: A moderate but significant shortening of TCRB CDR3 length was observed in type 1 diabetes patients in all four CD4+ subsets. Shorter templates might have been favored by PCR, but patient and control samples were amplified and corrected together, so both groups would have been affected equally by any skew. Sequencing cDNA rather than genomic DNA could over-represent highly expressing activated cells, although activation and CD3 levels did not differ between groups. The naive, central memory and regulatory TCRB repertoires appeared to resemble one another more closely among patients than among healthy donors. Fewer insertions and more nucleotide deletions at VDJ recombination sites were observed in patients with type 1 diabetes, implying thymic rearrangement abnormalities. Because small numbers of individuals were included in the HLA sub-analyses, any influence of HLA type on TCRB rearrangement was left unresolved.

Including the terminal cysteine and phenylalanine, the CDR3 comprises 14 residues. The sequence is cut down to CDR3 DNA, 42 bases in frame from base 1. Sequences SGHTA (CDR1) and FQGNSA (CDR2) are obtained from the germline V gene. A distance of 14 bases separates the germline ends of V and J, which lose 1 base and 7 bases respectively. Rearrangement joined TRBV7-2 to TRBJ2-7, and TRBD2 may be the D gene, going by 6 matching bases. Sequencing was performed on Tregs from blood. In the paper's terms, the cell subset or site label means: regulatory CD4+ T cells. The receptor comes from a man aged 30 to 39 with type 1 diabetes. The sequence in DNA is TGTGCCAGCAGCTTAGGAGGTGGGGGAGGTGAGCAGTACTTC. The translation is CASSLGGGGGEQYF.